A selection of T cell receptor beta chains follows, all from one sample in a study of immune reconstitution after stem cell transplant in scleroderma. One entry per CDR3 protein results from TCRdb running MiXCR on the RT-PCR reads. Among just over 3,500 distinct CDR3 sequences listed, nearly 6.5% were seen once. Sampling was conducted before or after autologous hematopoietic stem cell transplantation (not recorded which). Receptor source: a female donor with systemic sclerosis. CDR3s include the opening cysteine and the closing phenylalanine or tryptophan. A D gene is named only where the DNA matches it firmly. Some rows mark clone size as missing; the rest say once, few, many or name a class of expanded clone.

>medium-sized|TRBV5-4|TRBJ2-1|.
CASSPMGPNSYNEQFF
TGTGCCAGCAGCCCCATGGGTCCGAACTCCTACAATGAGCAGTTCTTC
>medium-sized|TRBV12-3/TRBV12-4|TRBJ1-3|.
CAMRRASGNTIYF
TGTGCCATGCGGAGGGCCTCTGGAAACACCATATATTTT
>medium-sized|TRBV7-2|TRBJ2-2|.
CASSLLRVNTGELFF
TGTGCCAGCAGCTTACTCAGGGTGAACACCGGGGAGCTGTTTTTT
>medium-sized|TRBV20-1|TRBJ2-2|.
CSAPRGGVNTGELFF
TGCAGTGCCCCGAGAGGGGGGGTGAACACCGGGGAGCTGTTTTTT
>medium-sized|TRBV7-8|TRBJ2-2|.
CASSSWGAWTGELFF
TGTGCCAGCAGCTCTTGGGGGGCATGGACCGGGGAGCTGTTTTTT
>medium-sized|TRBV29-1|TRBJ1-5|TRBD1
CSVRTGGGQPQHF
TGCAGCGTTCGTACAGGGGGGGGTCAGCCCCAGCATTTT
>medium-sized|TRBV13|TRBJ1-1|.
CASSPAPSTEAFF
TGTGCCAGCAGCCCGGCTCCTAGCACTGAAGCTTTCTTT
>medium-sized|TRBV29-1|TRBJ2-7|.
CSVATGLGSSYEQYF
TGCAGCGTTGCAACAGGGTTAGGGAGCTCCTACGAGCAGTACTTC
>medium-sized|TRBV5-1|TRBJ1-1|.
CASSFPGEGTEAFF
TGCGCCAGCAGCTTCCCAGGGGAGGGCACTGAAGCTTTCTTT
>.|TRBV12-3/TRBV12-4|TRBJ1-3|.
CASSSSIIFGNTIYF
TGTGCCAGCAGTTCTAGTATTATCTTTGGAAACACCATATATTTT
>medium-sized|TRBV14|TRBJ1-2|.
CASSYAGSSGYTF
TGTGCCAGCAGCTACGCCGGTTCTTCGGGCTACACCTTC
>medium-sized|TRBV18|TRBJ1-1|.
CASSPTADTEAFF
TGTGCCAGCTCACCAACGGCTGACACTGAAGCTTTCTTT
>.|TRBV30|TRBJ2-3|.
CAWRALGGAGTDTQYF
TGTGCCTGGAGGGCCCTCGGGGGCGCCGGGACAGATACGCAGTATTTT
>large|TRBV27|TRBJ2-2|TRBD2
CTSSLLASGSPGELFF
TGCACCAGCAGTTTATTGGCTAGCGGGAGTCCCGGGGAGCTGTTTTTT
>medium-sized|TRBV18|TRBJ1-1|.
CASSPRGSENTEAFF
TGTGCCAGCTCACCACGTGGCAGCGAGAACACTGAAGCTTTCTTT
>large|TRBV7-9|TRBJ2-3|TRBD2
CASSPRETDTQYF
TGTGCCAGCAGCCCGCGGGAGACAGATACGCAGTATTTT
>medium-sized|TRBV25-1|TRBJ1-2|.
CASSPVRQTIGYTF
TGTGCCAGCAGTCCTGTTCGGCAGACGATTGGCTACACCTTC
>few|TRBV2|TRBJ1-5|TRBD1
CASSPQGGSNQPQHF
TGTGCCAGCAGTCCCCAGGGGGGTAGCAATCAGCCCCAGCATTTT
>medium-sized|TRBV20-1|TRBJ1-2|.
CSASGSGYTF
TGCAGTGCTTCAGGGTCTGGCTACACCTTC
>medium-sized|TRBV2|TRBJ2-1|.
CASSEMATGLSYNEQFF
TGTGCCAGCAGTGAAATGGCCACAGGACTCTCCTACAATGAGCAGTTCTTC
>medium-sized|TRBV6-6|TRBJ2-3|.
CASSYPAEDTQYF
TGTGCCAGCAGTTACCCTGCCGAAGATACGCAGTATTTT
>medium-sized|TRBV5-1|TRBJ1-2|TRBD1
CASSVAGTGDGYTF
TGCGCCAGCAGCGTCGCCGGGACAGGGGATGGCTACACCTTC
>medium-sized|TRBV12-3/TRBV12-4|TRBJ1-6|.
CASSLHTGYNSPLHF
TGTGCCAGCAGTCTTCACACGGGGTATAATTCACCCCTCCACTTT
>medium-sized|TRBV12-3/TRBV12-4|TRBJ1-1|.
CASTHLIDEAFF
TGTGCCAGCACCCACCTCATAGATGAAGCTTTCTTT